Presented here are 27 T cell receptor beta chains from one specimen sequenced in a study of cytomegalovirus exposure and HLA in healthy donors. This table comes from immunoSEQ multiplex PCR, and its TCRdb copy is limited to in-frame clones, with some not included. The data show fewer than 200,000 clones, around 87% seen once. Sequenced: PBMCs. These receptors were taken from a woman in her twenties or thirties in good health and CMV-seronegative.

The chain uses TRBV5-1 and TRBJ2-2; 8 nucleotides agree with TRBD1. V trimming: 1 base; J trimming: 9 bases; junction bases outside the gene matches: 20. Germline loops: CDR1 SGHRS, CDR2 YFSETQ. This CDR3 contains 19 residues. The CDR3 spells CASSLLWAAGGTGTWELFF. DNA of the CDR3: TGCGCCAGCAGCTTGTTGTGGGCCGCAGGGGGCACGGGAACATGGGAGCTGTTTTTT.

This sequence joins TRBV6-5 and TRBJ2-5; 8 bases fit TRBD1. The junction had 3 bases not matched to a gene; V was cut back by 2 bases and J by 1 base. CDR1 is MNHEY and CDR2 is SVGAGI in the germline V gene. This CDR3 is 15 amino acids long. CDR3: CASSYGDRTQETQYF. The CDR3, as DNA: TGTGCCAGCAGTTACGGGGACAGGACCCAAGAGACCCAGTACTTC.

The chain joins TRBV2 to TRBJ2-7; TRBD2 might be the D (5 bases). CDR1 SNHLY and CDR2 FYNNEI come from the germline V gene. V lost 3 bases to trimming and J lost 1 base, with 10 bases between them. The CDR3 spans 14 residues. Written as DNA, the CDR3 is TGTGCCAGCAGTGAGGACGGGGAGTCCTACGAGCAGTACTTC. Its translation is CASSEDGESYEQYF.

V usage is TRBV2 and J usage is TRBJ2-7; TRBD1 agrees at 9 bases. V gave up 6 bases and J gave up 1 base; unmatched junction bases: 4. The CDR3 totals 14 residues. Germline V gene sequence: CDR1 SNHLY, CDR2 FYNNEI. CDR3 nucleotide sequence: TGTGCCAGCAGGGAACAGGGGGCGTCCTACGAGCAGTACTTC. This encodes CASREQGASYEQYF.

The rearrangement links TRBV14 to TRBJ2-3, with D maybe TRBD2 (6 bases). Trimming removed 1 base from V and 1 base from J, with 6 bases in between. The germline V gene encodes CDR1 SGHDN and CDR2 FVKESK. The CDR3 runs to 14 residues. CDR3 loop: CASSQGGGTDTQYF. CDR3 DNA sequence: TGTGCCAGCAGCCAAGGCGGGGGCACAGATACGCAGTATTTT.

The J gene is TRBJ2-5, the V gene TRBV7-8; the match to TRBD2 covers 8 bases. The CDR3 covers 15 residues. J lost 5 bases, V lost 2 bases, and 7 bases had no gene match. Per the germline V gene, CDR1 is SGHVS and CDR2 is FQNEAQ. The CDR3 region has the DNA TGTGCCAGCAGCTTATTCGGGGGGGCGGGTGAGACCCAGTACTTC. Translation: CASSLFGGAGETQYF.

V usage is TRBV5-1 and J usage is TRBJ2-7, with a possible D match to TRBD1 (5 bases). The CDR3 contains 13 residues. V lost 1 base, J lost 4 bases, and 9 bases lay in between. In germline, CDR1 is SGHRS, CDR2 YFSETQ. The CDR3 reads CASSLLGAYEQYF. CDR3 DNA: TGCGCCAGCAGCTTGTTAGGGGCGTACGAGCAGTACTTC. The entire variable domain, with the rest obtained from reference TRBV5-1 and TRBJ2-7, is as follows: KAGVTQTPRYLIKTRGQQVTLSCSPISGHRSVSWYQQTPGQGLQFLFEYFSETQRNKGNFPGRFSGRQFSNSRSEMNVSTLELGDSALYLCASSLLGAYEQYFGPGTRLTVT.

The chain combines TRBV5-6 with TRBJ2-1; 7 bases align to TRBD2. The CDR3 is 15 residues long. V shed 4 bases and J 5 bases; nucleotides not matched to a gene: 9. The germline V gene encodes CDR1 SGHDT and CDR2 YYEEEE. The CDR3 sequence: CASSTGLPRDNEQFF. The CDR3 bases are TGTGCCAGCAGCACGGGACTACCTCGGGACAATGAGCAGTTCTTC.

The chain has TRBV6-5 and TRBJ2-5; perhaps TRBD1 as D (5 bases). Trimming removed 4 bases from V and 5 bases from J, with 20 bases in between. The CDR3 is 16 residues long. The germline gives CDR1 MNHEY, CDR2 SVGAGI. The CDR3 loop reads CASSSQPSGLPETQYF. The CDR3, as DNA: TGTGCCAGCAGTTCTCAGCCATCAGGGTTGCCCGAGACCCAGTACTTC.

The chain combines TRBV10-3 with TRBJ2-3; the match to TRBD2 covers 8 bases. The CDR3 runs to 17 residues. Trimming at V came to 4 bases and at J to 2 bases, leaving 11 bases not matched to a gene. The germline V gene has CDR1 ENHRY and CDR2 SYGVKD. The CDR3 region is CAISGRGRGGITDTQYF. The CDR3 coding sequence is TGTGCCATCAGTGGTAGGGGTCGGGGGGGAATCACAGATACGCAGTATTTT.

This clone appeared once. The rearrangement links TRBV18 to TRBJ2-7; 8 nucleotides align to TRBD1. The CDR3 runs 14 residues. The germline CDR1 and CDR2 sequences are KGHSH and LQKENI. The V gene end was trimmed by 1 base and the J gene end by 3 bases; junction bases not matched to a gene: 2. In DNA, the CDR3 is TGTGCCAGCTCACCACGTGACAGGGGCTACGAGCAGTACTTC. It specifies CASSPRDRGYEQYF. Variable domain in full (rest from reference TRBV18 and TRBJ2-7): NAGVMQNPRHLVRRRGQEARLRCSPMKGHSHVYWYRQLPEEGLKFMVYLQKENIIDESGMPKERFSAEFPKEGPSILRIQQVVRGDSAAYFCASSPRDRGYEQYFGPGTRLTVT.

The chain's CDR3 is CASSKGTSGGLDTQYF. The DNA of the CDR3 is TGCGCCAGCAGCAAGGGGACTAGCGGGGGGCTAGATACGCAGTATTTT. The chain links TRBV5-1 to TRBJ2-3; TRBD2 agrees at 15 bases. Germline loops: CDR1 SGHRS, CDR2 YFSETQ. This CDR3 is built from 16 residues. With 4 bases clipped from V and 5 bases from J, the junction kept 5 bases outside the gene matches.

This chain connects TRBV18 to TRBJ1-5, with 8 bases lining up with TRBD1. CDR3 length: 13 amino acids. The V and J ends lost 5 bases and 6 bases, in that order; junction bases with no gene match: 3. The V gene's germline CDR1 is KGHSH and CDR2 LQKENI. The CDR3 protein is CASSKDRVQPQHF. CDR3 nucleotide sequence: TGTGCCAGCTCAAAGGACAGGGTTCAGCCCCAGCATTTT.

The chain recombines TRBV30 with TRBJ2-1; 7 bases line up with TRBD2. Germline V gene lookup returns CDR1 GTSNPN and CDR2 SVGIG (reference sequence). The V gene end was trimmed by 4 bases and the J gene end by 6 bases; junction bases not matched to a gene: 6. CDR3 size: 13 residues. This CDR3 is CAWIERGPNEQFF. In nucleotides, the CDR3 is TGTGCCTGGATAGAGCGGGGTCCCAATGAGCAGTTCTTC.

The J gene is TRBJ2-3, the V gene TRBV10-1, with D possibly matching TRBD2 (6 bases). Germline lookup yields CDR1 WNHNN and CDR2 SYGVQD (reference sequence). The CDR3 runs to 15 residues. The V gene lost 3 bases and the J gene lost 1 base, with 11 bases spanning the gap. This chain's CDR3 is CASSEGLARTDTQYF. In DNA form, the CDR3 reads TGCGCCAGCAGTGAAGGGCTAGCGCGCACAGATACGCAGTATTTT.

The chain is built from TRBV2 and TRBJ1-1; D is ambiguous. Trimming stripped 8 bases from V and 4 bases from J, with 14 bases between. The CDR3 is made up of 13 amino acids. CDR1 and CDR2 from the germline V gene are SNHLY and FYNNEI. DNA for the CDR3: TGTGCCAGCGGGCGAAGCGAGGGCACTGAAGCTTTCTTT. Protein product: CASGRSEGTEAFF.

The chain couples TRBV19 to TRBJ1-1; 7 nucleotides align to TRBD1. The CDR3 contains 14 residues. Germline-derived CDR1 and CDR2 are LNHDA and SQIVND (reference sequence). After removal of 3 bases from V and 0 bases from J, the junction contained 1 base not matched to a gene. CDR3 bases: TGTGCCAGTAGTATGGGACAGATGAACACTGAAGCTTTCTTT. It yields the protein CASSMGQMNTEAFF.

This sequence joins TRBV11-2 and TRBJ2-5; 8 bases fit TRBD2. The junction had 5 bases not matched to a gene; V was cut back by 8 bases and J by 9 bases. This CDR3 is 11 amino acids long. CDR1 SGHAT and CDR2 FQNNGV come from the germline V gene. DNA of the CDR3: TGTGCCAGCGGAAGAGCGGGGGCCCAGTACTTC. Protein: CASGRAGAQYF.

The rearrangement uses TRBV29-1 and TRBJ1-1; 7 bases map to TRBD1. This CDR3 has 14 amino acids. The germline V gene has CDR1 SQVTM and CDR2 ANQGSEA. The V gene end was trimmed by 1 base and the J gene end by 1 base; junction bases not matched to a gene: 3. CDR3 nucleotides: TGCAGCGTTGAAGGGGACAGTCCGAACACTGAAGCTTTCTTT. Translation: CSVEGDSPNTEAFF.

This clone was seen once. The chain joins TRBV7-6 to TRBJ2-1, with a weak D call TRBD2 (6 bases). The CDR3 is 13 residues long. Trimming removed 11 bases from V and 6 bases from J, with 17 bases in between. The germline V gene encodes CDR1 SGHVS and CDR2 FNYEAQ. The CDR3 protein is CASGTDNFNEQFF. The CDR3 nucleotides are TGTGCCTCCGGGACTGACAACTTCAATGAGCAGTTCTTC.

This chain connects TRBV30 to TRBJ1-2, with 7 nucleotides matching TRBD1. The J segment lost 5 bases and the V segment lost 0 bases, leaving 21 bases of the junction unmatched. Germline CDR1 GTSNPN, CDR2 SVGIG (reference sequence). The CDR3 is 19 residues long. In DNA form, the CDR3 reads TGTGCCTGGAGTGTTTCCAGATGGACAGGCGCAGGATTCCCGTATGGCTACACCTTC. Translated: CAWSVSRWTGAGFPYGYTF.

The chain joins TRBV18 to TRBJ2-7; 12 bases align to TRBD1. V trimming: 2 bases; J trimming: 6 bases; junction bases outside the gene matches: 2. The CDR3 length is 14 residues. The germline CDR1 and CDR2 sequences are KGHSH and LQKENI. The CDR3 protein is CASSPGTGGPEQYF. CDR3 bases: TGTGCCAGCTCACCAGGGACAGGGGGCCCCGAGCAGTACTTC.

V gene TRBV6-5 combines with J gene TRBJ1-1; TRBD1 might be the D (6 bases). Germline V gene lookup returns CDR1 MNHEY and CDR2 SVGAGI. The CDR3 covers 15 residues. The V and J ends lost 0 bases and 5 bases respectively, with 13 bases between them. DNA for the CDR3: TGTGCCAGCAGTTACTCAGGGACATCCAGGACTGAAGCTTTCTTT. The encoded protein is CASSYSGTSRTEAFF.

The chain joins TRBV6-1 to TRBJ2-7, with 11 bases identical to TRBD2. In germline, CDR1 is MNHNS, CDR2 SASEGT. This CDR3 region has 16 residues. J was trimmed by 2 bases and V by 1 base; bases with no gene match: 4. The CDR3 DNA reads TGTGCCAGCAGTGAAGGACTAGCGGGGACAGCCTACGAGCAGTACTTC. This gives the protein CASSEGLAGTAYEQYF.

V is TRBV7-6 and J is TRBJ2-6; 8 bases line up with TRBD2. The CDR3 has 18 amino acids. Trimming removed 2 bases from V and 0 bases from J; junction bases left unmatched: 6. Germline values: CDR1 SGHVS, CDR2 FNYEAQ. CDR3 loop: CASSLRGGPSSGANVLTF. The CDR3 coding sequence is TGTGCCAGCAGCTTACGGGGGGGCCCCAGCTCTGGGGCCAACGTCCTGACTTTC.

CDR3 in DNA: TGTGCCAGCAGCCCAGGGACAGGGTGGACCTACGAGCAGTACTTC. Protein sequence: CASSPGTGWTYEQYF. The rearrangement uses TRBV14 and TRBJ2-7, with 9 positions matching TRBD1. V was clipped by 4 bases and J by 2 bases; unmatched bases: 6. This CDR3 spans 15 amino acids. Germline V gene lookup returns CDR1 SGHDN and CDR2 FVKESK.

This clone was detected only a few times. The genes are TRBV19 and TRBJ2-5; 9 bases map to TRBD2. CDR3 length: 15 amino acids. V lost 5 bases to trimming and J lost 4 bases; unmatched junction nucleotides: 8. CDR1 LNHDA and CDR2 SQIVND come from the germline V gene (reference sequence). The CDR3 region has the DNA TGTGCCAGTAGTTCGGGGCGGGGGGGCGGAGAGACCCAGTACTTC. Protein product: CASSSGRGGGETQYF.